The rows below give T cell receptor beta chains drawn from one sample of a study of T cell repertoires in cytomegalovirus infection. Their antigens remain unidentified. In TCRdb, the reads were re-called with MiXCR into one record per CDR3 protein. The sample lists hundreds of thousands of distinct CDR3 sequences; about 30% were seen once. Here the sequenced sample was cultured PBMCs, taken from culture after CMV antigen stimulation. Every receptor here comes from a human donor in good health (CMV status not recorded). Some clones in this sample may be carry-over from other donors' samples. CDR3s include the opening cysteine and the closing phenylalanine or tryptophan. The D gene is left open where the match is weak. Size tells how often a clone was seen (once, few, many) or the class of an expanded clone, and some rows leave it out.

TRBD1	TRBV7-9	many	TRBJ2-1	CASRDSSYNEQFF	TGTGCCAGCCGGGACAGCTCCTACAATGAGCAGTTCTTC
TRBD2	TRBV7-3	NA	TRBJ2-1	CASTLAGITYNEQFF	TGTGCCAGCACCCTAGCGGGGATTACCTACAATGAGCAGTTCTTC
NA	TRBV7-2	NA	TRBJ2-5	CASSIDRETQYF	TGTGCCAGCAGCATCGATCGGGAGACCCAGTACTTC
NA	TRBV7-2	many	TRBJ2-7	CASSISRNPSYEQYF	TGTGCCAGCAGCATTAGCCGAAATCCCTCCTACGAGCAGTACTTC
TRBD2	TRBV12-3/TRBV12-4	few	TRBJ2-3	CASRSRTRRDTQYF	TGTGCCAGCAGATCCAGGACTAGGCGGGATACGCAGTATTTT
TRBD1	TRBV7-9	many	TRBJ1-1	CASRRDREAFF	TGTGCCAGCAGACGGGACAGAGAAGCTTTCTTT
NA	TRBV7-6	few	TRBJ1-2	CASSAIEGQGNYGYTF	TGTGCCAGCAGCGCTATAGAGGGCCAGGGGAACTATGGCTACACCTTC
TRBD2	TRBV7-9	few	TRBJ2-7	CASSLSAGNYEQYF	TGTGCCAGCAGCTTGTCAGCGGGAAACTACGAGCAGTACTTC
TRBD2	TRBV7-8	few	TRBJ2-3	CASSFRTSGGPDTQYF	TGTGCCAGCAGCTTCCGGACTAGCGGGGGACCCGATACGCAGTATTTT
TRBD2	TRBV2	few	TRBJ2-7	CASNPGGGTYEQYF	TGTGCCAGCAACCCGGGAGGAGGAACCTACGAGCAGTACTTC
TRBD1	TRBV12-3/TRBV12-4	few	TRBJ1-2	CASSFGSRGRRSSYGYTF	TGTGCCAGCAGTTTTGGGAGCAGGGGGAGACGATCCAGCTATGGCTACACCTTC
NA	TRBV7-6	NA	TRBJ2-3	CASSPEWSADTQYF	TGTGCCAGCAGCCCAGAGTGGTCGGCGGATACGCAGTATTTT
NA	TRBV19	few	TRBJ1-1	CASSLGGSPEAFF	TGTGCCAGTAGTCTGGGAGGAAGTCCTGAAGCTTTCTTT
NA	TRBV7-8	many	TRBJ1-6	CASSWGESQSNSQLHF	TGTGCCAGCAGCTGGGGGGAGTCACAGAGTAATTCTCAACTCCACTTT
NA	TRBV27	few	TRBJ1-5	CASGGSISNQPQHF	TGTGCCAGCGGAGGGAGTATAAGCAATCAGCCCCAGCATTTT
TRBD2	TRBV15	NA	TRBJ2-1	CATSTRALAGSNEQFF	TGTGCCACCAGCACCCGCGCACTAGCGGGATCTAATGAGCAGTTCTTC
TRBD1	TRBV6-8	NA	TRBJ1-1	CASSPAGRGITEAFF	TGTGCCAGCAGTCCCGCGGGCAGGGGGATAACTGAAGCTTTCTTT
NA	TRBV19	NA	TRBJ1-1	CASTPNRGQNTEAFF	TGTGCCAGTACTCCGAACAGAGGACAGAACACTGAAGCTTTCTTT
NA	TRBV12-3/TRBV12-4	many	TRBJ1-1	CASSLAGAGTEAFF	TGTGCCAGCAGCTTAGCCGGCGCAGGAACTGAAGCTTTCTTT
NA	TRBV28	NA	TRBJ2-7	CASSSPGRGHEQYF	TGTGCCAGCAGTTCCCCAGGCAGGGGCCACGAGCAGTACTTC
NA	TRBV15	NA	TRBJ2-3	CATSRDLIADTQYF	TGTGCCACCAGCAGAGATCTTATTGCAGATACGCAGTATTTT
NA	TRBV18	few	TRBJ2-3	CASSPETGADTQYF	TGTGCCAGCTCACCAGAGACAGGTGCAGATACGCAGTATTTT
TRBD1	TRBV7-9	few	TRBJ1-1	CASSLVGQGVTEAFF	TGTGCCAGCAGCTTAGTGGGACAGGGGGTCACTGAAGCTTTCTTT
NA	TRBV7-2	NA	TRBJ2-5	CASIPSGQETQYF	TGTGCCAGCATCCCCAGCGGCCAAGAGACCCAGTACTTC
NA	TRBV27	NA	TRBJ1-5	CASSQPRQVNSNQPQHF	TGTGCCAGCAGTCAACCCCGACAGGTTAATAGCAATCAGCCCCAGCATTTT
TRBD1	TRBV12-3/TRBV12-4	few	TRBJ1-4	CASSSPGQGNEKLFF	TGTGCCAGCAGTTCCCCGGGACAGGGGAATGAAAAACTGTTTTTT
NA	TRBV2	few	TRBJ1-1	CASRPGAQSTEAFF	TGTGCCAGCAGGCCGGGAGCCCAGAGCACTGAAGCTTTCTTT
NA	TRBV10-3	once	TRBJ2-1	CAVLATNEQFF	TGTGCCGTACTAGCAACCAATGAGCAGTTCTTC